A selection of T cell receptor beta chains follows, all from one sample in a study of CD8 T cells in Susac syndrome. TCRdb fed the immunoSEQ multiplex PCR reads into MiXCR, producing one record per CDR3 protein. The sample carries 200,000 or so distinct CDR3 sequences, approximately 95% recorded once. The sample taken for sequencing was CD8+ T cells from PBMCs. The source is a human donor with Susac syndrome. CDR3s include the opening cysteine and the closing phenylalanine or tryptophan. The order of the fields is J gene, V gene, clone size, D gene, CDR3 DNA, CDR3 protein. D genes are given only for firm matches. Expanded clones are given a class, and other clones once, few, many or no size at all.

j_call: TRBJ2-1
v_call: TRBV6-5
clone_size: once
d_call: .
cdr3_nt: TGTGCCAGCACAGGGAGTATGAGGAATGAGCAGTTCTTC
cdr3_aa: CASTGSMRNEQFF

j_call: TRBJ2-7
v_call: TRBV2
clone_size: .
d_call: .
cdr3_nt: TGTGCCAGCAGTGAAGGTTCCGGGTACGAGCAGTACTTC
cdr3_aa: CASSEGSGYEQYF

j_call: TRBJ1-1
v_call: TRBV18
clone_size: few
d_call: .
cdr3_nt: TGTGCCAGCTCACGCGGGGGGAACACTGAAGCTTTCTTT
cdr3_aa: CASSRGGNTEAFF

j_call: TRBJ2-1
v_call: TRBV6-1
clone_size: .
d_call: .
cdr3_nt: TGTGCCAGCAGTGCTCGGGATCATAGTTTCAATGAGCAGTTCTTC
cdr3_aa: CASSARDHSFNEQFF

j_call: TRBJ2-5
v_call: TRBV7-9
clone_size: .
d_call: .
cdr3_nt: TGTGCCAGCAGCTTAGCAGGGGCTTTAGGGACCCAGTACTTC
cdr3_aa: CASSLAGALGTQYF

j_call: TRBJ2-6
v_call: TRBV10-2
clone_size: .
d_call: .
cdr3_nt: TGCGCCAGCAGATCCTACAGGGAGAGGACTGGGGCCAACGTCCTGACTTTC
cdr3_aa: CASRSYRERTGANVLTF

j_call: TRBJ2-7
v_call: TRBV20-1
clone_size: .
d_call: TRBD2
cdr3_nt: TGCAGTGCGCCTGAACTAGCGGGAGGGCTCTACCTCTCCTACGAGCAGTACTTC
cdr3_aa: CSAPELAGGLYLSYEQYF

j_call: TRBJ2-3
v_call: TRBV6-5
clone_size: .
d_call: .
cdr3_nt: TGTGCCAGCAGTTACCGGGGGAGCACAGATACGCAGTATTTT
cdr3_aa: CASSYRGSTDTQYF

j_call: TRBJ2-7
v_call: TRBV5-1
clone_size: .
d_call: TRBD2
cdr3_nt: TGCGCCAGCAGCTTGAGGGGCGGGACTAGCGTCGACGAGCAGTACTTC
cdr3_aa: CASSLRGGTSVDEQYF

j_call: TRBJ2-5
v_call: TRBV3-1
clone_size: .
d_call: TRBD1
cdr3_nt: TGTGCCAGCAGCCAAGAACTGGCCAGGGGGCTGGAGACCCAGTACTTC
cdr3_aa: CASSQELARGLETQYF

j_call: TRBJ2-7
v_call: TRBV12-3/TRBV12-4
clone_size: .
d_call: .
cdr3_nt: TGTGCCAGCAGTTTAATAGGGGACCCCGTCGCGCAGTACTTC
cdr3_aa: CASSLIGDPVAQYF

j_call: TRBJ2-3
v_call: TRBV3-1
clone_size: .
d_call: TRBD2
cdr3_nt: TGTGCCAGCAGGCCCCTGGCGGGAGGGCTGGATACGCAGTATTTT
cdr3_aa: CASRPLAGGLDTQYF

j_call: TRBJ1-2
v_call: TRBV4-1
clone_size: .
d_call: TRBD1
cdr3_nt: TGCGCCAGCAGCCAAACCTGGACAGGGGAGCGCTATGGCTACACCTTC
cdr3_aa: CASSQTWTGERYGYTF

j_call: TRBJ2-7
v_call: TRBV20-1
clone_size: .
d_call: TRBD2
cdr3_nt: TGCAGTGCTAGAGTTTGGGCGGGAGGCTACGAGCAGTACTTC
cdr3_aa: CSARVWAGGYEQYF

j_call: TRBJ2-2
v_call: TRBV10-1
clone_size: .
d_call: .
cdr3_nt: TGCGCCAGCAGGGACTCTTCCACCGGGGAGCTGTTTTTT
cdr3_aa: CASRDSSTGELFF

j_call: TRBJ1-3
v_call: TRBV20-1
clone_size: .
d_call: .
cdr3_nt: TGCAGTGCTAGCCCCACCTCTGGAAACACCATATATTTT
cdr3_aa: CSASPTSGNTIYF

j_call: TRBJ2-7
v_call: TRBV20-1
clone_size: once
d_call: .
cdr3_nt: TGCAGTGCTCACAGGGGACTAGTCTCCTACGAGCAGTACTTC
cdr3_aa: CSAHRGLVSYEQYF

j_call: TRBJ2-5
v_call: TRBV19
clone_size: .
d_call: TRBD2
cdr3_nt: TGTGCCAGTAGTTCCTGGACTAGCGGGGGACCTTACCAAGAGACCCAGTACTTC
cdr3_aa: CASSSWTSGGPYQETQYF

j_call: TRBJ1-1
v_call: TRBV7-3
clone_size: .
d_call: .
cdr3_nt: TGTGCCAGCAGCTTACGGGGTGGCGGGGGACTTGGAGCTTTCTTT
cdr3_aa: CASSLRGGGGLGAFF

j_call: TRBJ1-4
v_call: TRBV6-5
clone_size: .
d_call: .
cdr3_nt: TGTGCCAGCAGTCACCACAGGGACCGCAAGGATAATGAAAAACTGTTTTTT
cdr3_aa: CASSHHRDRKDNEKLFF

j_call: TRBJ2-3
v_call: TRBV20-1
clone_size: .
d_call: TRBD2
cdr3_nt: TGCAGTGTTCCGGGAGGGGCTATCGGACCGGATACGCAGTATTTT
cdr3_aa: CSVPGGAIGPDTQYF

j_call: TRBJ1-1
v_call: TRBV12-3/TRBV12-4
clone_size: once
d_call: .
cdr3_nt: TGTGCCAGCAGTTTGGTCAGATCCATGAACACTGAAGCTTTCTTT
cdr3_aa: CASSLVRSMNTEAFF

j_call: TRBJ2-3
v_call: TRBV12-3/TRBV12-4
clone_size: .
d_call: .
cdr3_nt: TGTGCCAGCAGTTCAGACCAGTCTAGCACAGATACGCAGTATTTT
cdr3_aa: CASSSDQSSTDTQYF

j_call: TRBJ2-1
v_call: TRBV20-1
clone_size: .
d_call: .
cdr3_nt: TGCAGTGCTAGCGGACACCCAGACTACAATGAGCAGTTCTTC
cdr3_aa: CSASGHPDYNEQFF

j_call: TRBJ2-1
v_call: TRBV6-4
clone_size: .
d_call: .
cdr3_nt: TGTGCCAGCAGTCATCAAACAGGGAACAATGAGCAGTTCTTC
cdr3_aa: CASSHQTGNNEQFF

j_call: TRBJ1-3
v_call: TRBV30
clone_size: .
d_call: .
cdr3_nt: TGTGCCTGGAGACAGTCGGGAAACACCATATATTTT
cdr3_aa: CAWRQSGNTIYF

j_call: TRBJ2-3
v_call: TRBV20-1
clone_size: .
d_call: TRBD1
cdr3_nt: TGCAGTGCTCTTCCTACAGGGGGCGCGGAGCCCACTACGCAGTATTTT
cdr3_aa: CSALPTGGAEPTTQYF

j_call: TRBJ1-6
v_call: TRBV30
clone_size: once
d_call: .
cdr3_nt: TGTGCCTGGAGTGGACCGGTTCCACCCCTCCACTTT
cdr3_aa: CAWSGPVPPLHF

j_call: TRBJ2-7
v_call: TRBV9
clone_size: .
d_call: .
cdr3_nt: TGTGCCAGCAGCGTAGGCTCGACTGGCTACGAGCAGTACTTC
cdr3_aa: CASSVGSTGYEQYF

j_call: TRBJ2-7
v_call: TRBV20-1
clone_size: .
d_call: .
cdr3_nt: TGCAGTGCTAGAGATTCAGGGATATCCTACGAGCAGTACTTC
cdr3_aa: CSARDSGISYEQYF

j_call: TRBJ1-2
v_call: TRBV7-2
clone_size: .
d_call: .
cdr3_nt: TGTGCCAGCAGCTTATCTATCTTAACCGAATTGGGCTACACCTTC
cdr3_aa: CASSLSILTELGYTF

j_call: TRBJ2-1
v_call: TRBV3-1
clone_size: once
d_call: TRBD2
cdr3_nt: TGTGCCAGCAGCCAAGGGACTAGCGGGAGGGTTGAGCAGTTCTTC
cdr3_aa: CASSQGTSGRVEQFF

j_call: TRBJ2-1
v_call: TRBV20-1
clone_size: .
d_call: .
cdr3_nt: TGCAGTGCTAGAGATAGGAGGGAGAGCTCCTACAATGAGCAGTTCTTC
cdr3_aa: CSARDRRESSYNEQFF

j_call: TRBJ1-2
v_call: TRBV29-1
clone_size: .
d_call: .
cdr3_nt: TGCAGCGCCGAAGATGGGGGCTACACCTTC
cdr3_aa: CSAEDGGYTF

j_call: TRBJ2-7
v_call: TRBV2
clone_size: .
d_call: TRBD2
cdr3_nt: TGTGCCAGCAGTGATTTGAGCGGGAGTCGGGAGCAGTACTTC
cdr3_aa: CASSDLSGSREQYF

j_call: TRBJ1-6
v_call: TRBV11-2
clone_size: .
d_call: .
cdr3_nt: TGTGCCAGCAGCTTCAGTCAGCTCTATAATTCACCCCTCCACTTT
cdr3_aa: CASSFSQLYNSPLHF

j_call: TRBJ2-1
v_call: TRBV7-3
clone_size: .
d_call: .
cdr3_nt: TGTGCCAGCAGCTTAGGGACATATGAGTACAATGAGCAGTTCTTC
cdr3_aa: CASSLGTYEYNEQFF

j_call: TRBJ1-1
v_call: TRBV6-5
clone_size: .
d_call: .
cdr3_nt: TGTGCCAGCAGTTATCCCGGGGGGAACACTGAAGCTTTCTTT
cdr3_aa: CASSYPGGNTEAFF

j_call: TRBJ2-1
v_call: TRBV19
clone_size: .
d_call: .
cdr3_nt: TGTGCCAGTAGTATTGTCCCGGAACCCTACAATGAGCAGTTCTTC
cdr3_aa: CASSIVPEPYNEQFF

j_call: TRBJ2-7
v_call: TRBV12-3/TRBV12-4
clone_size: once
d_call: TRBD1
cdr3_nt: TGTGCCAGCAGTTCAATGGACAGGGTCGGCGAGCAGTACTTC
cdr3_aa: CASSSMDRVGEQYF

j_call: TRBJ1-1
v_call: TRBV4-1
clone_size: .
d_call: .
cdr3_nt: TGCGCCAGCAGCCAAGTGTTAGGGATTGAAGCTTTCTTT
cdr3_aa: CASSQVLGIEAFF

j_call: TRBJ2-5
v_call: TRBV7-9
clone_size: .
d_call: .
cdr3_nt: TGTGCCAGCAGCTTAGCCCGGGGGCCAGAGACCCAGTACTTC
cdr3_aa: CASSLARGPETQYF

j_call: TRBJ2-7
v_call: TRBV12-3/TRBV12-4
clone_size: .
d_call: TRBD1
cdr3_nt: TGTGCCAGCAGGGACAGGGAACCATTCCACGAGCAGTACTTC
cdr3_aa: CASRDREPFHEQYF

j_call: TRBJ2-2
v_call: TRBV27
clone_size: once
d_call: TRBD1
cdr3_nt: TGTGCCAGCAGTCCCACAGGGGGCGAAACCGGGGAGCTGTTTTTT
cdr3_aa: CASSPTGGETGELFF

j_call: TRBJ2-1
v_call: TRBV20-1
clone_size: .
d_call: TRBD2
cdr3_nt: TGCAGTGCTAGAGGGGGACTAGCGGACTACAATGAGCAGTTCTTC
cdr3_aa: CSARGGLADYNEQFF

j_call: TRBJ2-1
v_call: TRBV13
clone_size: .
d_call: .
cdr3_nt: TGTGCCAGCAGCTTACTGACCTCCTACAATGAGCAGTTCTTC
cdr3_aa: CASSLLTSYNEQFF